The 2 T cell receptor beta chains reported below all come from one sample, sequenced in a study of blood T cell repertoires in COVID-19 (dated by TCRdb to about 2020). The library was prepared using the immunoSEQ multiplex PCR assay. TCRdb carries this immuneACCESS record with in-frame sequences only. Its versions omit some clonotypes, under half of them owing to an unresolved V gene in the studies checked, with the rest unexplained. The table for this sample lists tens of thousands of clones; around 75% of them were counted only once. 6.3% of the sample is in the top ten clones. The specimen sequenced was peripheral blood. The source of these receptors is a man in his sixties or seventies with COVID-19, enrolled during active disease.

This chain connects TRBV7-2 to TRBJ2-7; 7 nucleotides match TRBD1. Germline CDR1 and CDR2: SGHTA and FQGNSA. There are 14 residues in the CDR3. Germline trimming cut 2 bases from V and 1 base from J; bases unmatched to any gene: 2. The CDR3 here is CASSLFRGSYEQYF. The CDR3 DNA reads as TGTGCCAGCAGCTTATTCAGGGGGTCCTACGAGCAGTACTTC.

The V gene is TRBV10-3, the J gene TRBJ2-1; 9 nucleotides line up with TRBD1. CDR1 and CDR2 from the germline V gene are ENHRY and SYGVKD. This CDR3 region has 14 residues. J lost 7 bases, V lost 10 bases, and 11 bases had no gene match. As DNA, the CDR3 is TGTGCCACCGACAGGGGGGTTGGGGGAAATGAGCAGTTCTTC. This gives the protein CATDRGVGGNEQFF.